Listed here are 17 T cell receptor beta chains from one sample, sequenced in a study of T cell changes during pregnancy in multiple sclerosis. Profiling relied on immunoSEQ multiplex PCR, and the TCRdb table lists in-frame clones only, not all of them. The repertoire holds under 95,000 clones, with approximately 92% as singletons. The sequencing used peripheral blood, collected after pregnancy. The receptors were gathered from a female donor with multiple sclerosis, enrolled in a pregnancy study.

CDR3 nucleotide sequence: TGTGCCAGCAGCTTGGCGGGTGGAGCGTCAGAAAAACTGTTTTTT. The encoded protein is CASSLAGGASEKLFF. The chain couples TRBV5-5 to TRBJ1-4, with no clear D. The germline V gene encodes CDR1 SGHKS and CDR2 YYEKEE (reference sequence). The CDR3 runs to 15 residues. Trimming took off 0 bases at V and 8 bases at J, with 14 bases between the two ends.

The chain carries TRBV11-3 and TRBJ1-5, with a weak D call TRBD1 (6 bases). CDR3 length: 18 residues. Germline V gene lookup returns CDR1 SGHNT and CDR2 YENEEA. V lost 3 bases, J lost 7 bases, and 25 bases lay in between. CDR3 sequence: CASSFIIFEGQGLQPQHF. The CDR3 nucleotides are TGTGCCAGCAGCTTTATTATTTTTGAGGGACAAGGACTCCAGCCCCAGCATTTT.

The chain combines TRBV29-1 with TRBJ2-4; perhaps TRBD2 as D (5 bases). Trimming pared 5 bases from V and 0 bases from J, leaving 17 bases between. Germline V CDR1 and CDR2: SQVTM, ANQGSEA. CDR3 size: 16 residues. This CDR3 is CSVRTFEGLAKNIQYF. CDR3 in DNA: TGCAGCGTTCGAACTTTCGAGGGTCTAGCCAAAAACATTCAGTACTTC.

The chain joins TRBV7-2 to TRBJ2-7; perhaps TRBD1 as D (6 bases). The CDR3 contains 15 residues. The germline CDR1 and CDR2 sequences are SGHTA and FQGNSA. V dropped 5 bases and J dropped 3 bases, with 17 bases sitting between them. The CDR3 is CASSPQTGPLYEQYF. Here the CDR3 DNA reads TGTGCCAGCAGCCCACAGACAGGACCACTCTACGAGCAGTACTTC.

In nucleotides, the CDR3 is TGCGCCAGCAGCTTGACGGACAGGGGGTTAGGTAATTCACCCCTCCACTTT. This gives the protein CASSLTDRGLGNSPLHF. This sequence joins TRBV5-1 and TRBJ1-6; 10 positions agree with TRBD1. The CDR3 has 17 amino acids. The V and J ends lost 1 base and 6 bases, in that order; junction bases with no gene match: 7. CDR1 SGHRS and CDR2 YFSETQ come from the germline V gene.

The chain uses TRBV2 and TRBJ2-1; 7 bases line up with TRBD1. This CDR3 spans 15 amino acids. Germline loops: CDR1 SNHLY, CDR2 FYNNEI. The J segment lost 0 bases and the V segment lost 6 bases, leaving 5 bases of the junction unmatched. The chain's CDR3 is CASREQGSSYNEQFF. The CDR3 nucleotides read TGTGCCAGCAGAGAACAGGGGAGCTCCTACAATGAGCAGTTCTTC.

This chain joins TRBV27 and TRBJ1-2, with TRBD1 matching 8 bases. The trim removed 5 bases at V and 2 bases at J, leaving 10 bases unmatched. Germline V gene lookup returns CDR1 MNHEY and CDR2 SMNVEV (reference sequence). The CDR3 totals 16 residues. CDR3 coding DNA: TGTGCCAGCAGTCTACAGGGACAGGCTGCAAACTATGGCTACACCTTC. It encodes CASSLQGQAANYGYTF.

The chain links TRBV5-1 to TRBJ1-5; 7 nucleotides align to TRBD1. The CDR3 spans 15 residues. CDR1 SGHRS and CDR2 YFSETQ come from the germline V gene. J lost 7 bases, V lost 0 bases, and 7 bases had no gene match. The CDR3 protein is CASSLGDRAGQPQHF. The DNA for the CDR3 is TGCGCCAGCAGCTTGGGTGACAGGGCAGGACAGCCCCAGCATTTT.

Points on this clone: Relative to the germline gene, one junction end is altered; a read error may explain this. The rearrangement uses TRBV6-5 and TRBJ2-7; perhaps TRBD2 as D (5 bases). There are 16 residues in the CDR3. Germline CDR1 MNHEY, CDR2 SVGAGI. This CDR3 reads CASRYSSRDSRYEQYF. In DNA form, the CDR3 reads TGTGCCAGCAGGTACTCTTCCCGGGATTCCAGATACGAGCAGTACTTC.

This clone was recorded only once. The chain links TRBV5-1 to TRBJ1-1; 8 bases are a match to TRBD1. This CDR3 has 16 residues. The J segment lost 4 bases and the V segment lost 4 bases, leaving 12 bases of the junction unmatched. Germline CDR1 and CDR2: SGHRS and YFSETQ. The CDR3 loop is CASSLQGAKVGTEAFF. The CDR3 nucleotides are TGCGCCAGCAGCCTCCAGGGGGCCAAGGTCGGCACTGAAGCTTTCTTT.

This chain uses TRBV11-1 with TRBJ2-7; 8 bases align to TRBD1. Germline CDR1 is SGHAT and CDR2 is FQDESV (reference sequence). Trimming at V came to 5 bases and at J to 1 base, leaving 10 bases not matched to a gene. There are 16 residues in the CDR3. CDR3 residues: CASSARGTGGSYEQYF. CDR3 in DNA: TGTGCCAGCAGCGCCCGGGGGACAGGCGGATCCTACGAGCAGTACTTC.

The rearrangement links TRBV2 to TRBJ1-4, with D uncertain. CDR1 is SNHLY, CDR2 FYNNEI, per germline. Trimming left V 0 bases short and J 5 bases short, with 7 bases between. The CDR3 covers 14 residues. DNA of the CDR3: TGTGCCAGCAGTGAAGCGCTGGCCAATGAAAAACTGTTTTTT. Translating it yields CASSEALANEKLFF.

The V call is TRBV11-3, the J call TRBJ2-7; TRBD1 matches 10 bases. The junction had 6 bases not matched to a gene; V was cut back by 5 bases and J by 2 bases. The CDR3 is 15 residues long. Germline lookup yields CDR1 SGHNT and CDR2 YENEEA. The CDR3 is CASSQGQGITYEQYF. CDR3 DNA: TGTGCCAGCAGCCAGGGACAGGGGATTACCTACGAGCAGTACTTC.

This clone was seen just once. The CDR3 spells CASSLPGQVSYEQYF. The CDR3, as DNA: TGTGCCAGCAGTTTACCGGGACAGGTCTCCTACGAGCAGTACTTC. The chain carries TRBV28 and TRBJ2-7, with 8 bases lining up with TRBD1. The CDR3 has 15 residues. Germline CDR1 reads MDHEN; CDR2 reads SYDVKM. J was trimmed by 0 bases and V by 2 bases; bases with no gene match: 3.

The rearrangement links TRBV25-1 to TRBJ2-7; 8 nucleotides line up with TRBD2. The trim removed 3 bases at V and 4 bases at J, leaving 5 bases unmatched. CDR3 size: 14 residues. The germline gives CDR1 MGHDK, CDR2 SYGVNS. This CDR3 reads CASSEAGGGYEQYF. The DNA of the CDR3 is TGTGCCAGCAGTGAGGCGGGAGGAGGTTACGAGCAGTACTTC.

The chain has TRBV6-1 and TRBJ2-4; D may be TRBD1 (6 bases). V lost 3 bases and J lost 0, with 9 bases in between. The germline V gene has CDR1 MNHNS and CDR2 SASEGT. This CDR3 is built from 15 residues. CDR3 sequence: CASSEGAGAKNIQYF. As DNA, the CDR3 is TGTGCCAGCAGTGAGGGGGCGGGAGCCAAAAACATTCAGTACTTC.

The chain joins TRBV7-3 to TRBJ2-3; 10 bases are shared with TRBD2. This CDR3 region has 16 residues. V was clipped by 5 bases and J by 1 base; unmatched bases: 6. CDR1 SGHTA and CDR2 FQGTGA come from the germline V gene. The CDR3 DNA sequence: TGTGCCAGCAGCCCAGCGGGGGGGTTTGGCACAGATACGCAGTATTTT. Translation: CASSPAGGFGTDTQYF.